This TCR beta chain was sequenced in a study of spatial heterogeneity in lung cancer. General study results and limits: Tumor mutation counts were tracked by expanded intratumoral alpha and beta TCR counts.

Time point reported: sample taken at primary tumor resection. Unique molecular identifiers, one per molecule, were present on every TCR cDNA molecule. From the 5' RACE reads, TCRdb called clonotypes with MiXCR, one entry per CDR3 protein. The profile covers 100,000 to 110,000 distinct CDR3 sequences, with around 4.3% appearing a single time and about 20% taken by the ten largest. Ten or more counts support this clonotype. Its antigen is undetermined. The source material was lung tumor tissue, sampled at surgery. The origin of this receptor is a male donor with early-stage non-small cell lung cancer.

The chain's CDR3 is CASSRLPQETQYF. As DNA, the CDR3 is TGCGCCAGCTCCCGTCTGCCCCAAGAGACCCAGTACTTC. The gene calls are TRBV10-1 and TRBJ2-5; no firm D call. Germline V gives CDR1 WNHNN, CDR2 SYGVQD (reference sequence). The CDR3 is made up of 13 amino acids. V was clipped by 8 bases and J by 1 base, with 11 bases between them.